Below, 11 T cell receptor beta chains from the same sample are listed, as sequenced in a study of blood T cell repertoires in COVID-19. The method was immunoSEQ multiplex PCR; TCRdb's version includes in-frame clones alone and lacks a portion of them. The table shows 60,000 to 75,000 clones, with more than 75% occurring only once. Material for sequencing was peripheral blood. These TCRs come from a human donor in a cohort sampled during active COVID-19.

The rearrangement joins TRBV19 to TRBJ2-7; TRBD1 agrees at 10 bases. After removal of 5 bases from V and 7 bases from J, the junction contained 5 bases not matched to a gene. The CDR3 loop spans 13 amino acids. Germline values: CDR1 LNHDA, CDR2 SQIVND (reference sequence). The CDR3 DNA follows: TGTGCCAGTAGTGCTGACAGGGGGCCGGAGCAGTACTTC. Protein product: CASSADRGPEQYF.

The chain has TRBV5-1 and TRBJ1-1; a possible D gene is TRBD1 (5 bases). Germline assignment: CDR1 SGHRS and CDR2 YFSETQ. The V end lost 4 bases, the J end lost 10 bases, and 17 bases lay between the germline ends. This CDR3 has 13 residues. In DNA form, the CDR3 reads TGCGCCAGCAGCCAAGACCCGGGACTTCTAGCTTTCTTT. The encoded protein is CASSQDPGLLAFF.

Comment on this clone: Other DNA variants within this sample encode the same CDR3. The rearrangement joins TRBV12-3 or TRBV12-4 to TRBJ2-3, with unresolved D. The CDR3 covers 13 residues. Trimming removed 3 bases at V and 3 bases at J, with 7 bases between. In DNA form, the CDR3 reads TGTGCCAGCAGTTTTAGAGGAACAGATACGCAGTATTTT. Translated: CASSFRGTDTQYF.

The chain employs TRBV18 and TRBJ2-1, with 9 bases matching TRBD2. The CDR3 runs to 14 residues. The germline gives CDR1 KGHSH, CDR2 LQKENI. Germline trimming cut 6 bases from V and 6 bases from J; bases unmatched to any gene: 6. The CDR3 reads CASSLWTSANEQFF. Written as DNA, the CDR3 is TGTGCCAGCTCTCTCTGGACTAGCGCCAATGAGCAGTTCTTC.

V gene TRBV15 combines with J gene TRBJ2-3, with 10 bases aligning to TRBD1. Per the germline V gene, CDR1 is LNHNV and CDR2 is YYDKDF (reference sequence). This CDR3 comprises 15 residues. The V and J ends lost 3 bases and 6 bases, in that order; junction bases with no gene match: 6. In DNA, the CDR3 is TGTGCCACCAGCAGGACGGACAGGGGGGCGGATACGCAGTATTTT. Its protein product is CATSRTDRGADTQYF.

The V gene is TRBV6-5, the J gene TRBJ2-7, with 7 bases that match TRBD1. The trim removed 2 bases at V and 12 bases at J, leaving 10 bases unmatched. The CDR3 covers 13 residues. The germline V gene encodes CDR1 MNHEY and CDR2 SVGAGI. CDR3 protein: CASSYGTVGYLYF. The CDR3 DNA follows: TGTGCCAGCAGTTACGGGACAGTAGGCTACTTGTACTTC.

This clone was found a few times. The chain uses TRBV5-1 and TRBJ1-1; D is uncertain. The CDR3 runs to 13 residues. Germline V lookup: CDR1 SGHRS, CDR2 YFSETQ. Trimming left V 1 base short and J 4 bases short, with 8 bases between. The CDR3 DNA follows: TGCGCCAGCAGCTTGTGGCCTGGCACTGAAGCTTTCTTT. It encodes CASSLWPGTEAFF.

The chain couples TRBV5-1 to TRBJ2-1; 9 bases are shared with TRBD1. Germline V gene sequence: CDR1 SGHRS, CDR2 YFSETQ. V dropped 2 bases and J dropped 8; count of bases not matched to a gene: 5. The length of the CDR3 is 14 residues. The CDR3 spells CASSLGTGIDEQFF. As DNA, the CDR3 is TGCGCCAGCAGCTTAGGGACAGGGATCGATGAGCAGTTCTTC.

The genes are TRBV5-1 and TRBJ2-5, with TRBD2 matching over 7 bases. Per germline, CDR1 SGHRS and CDR2 YFSETQ. V lost 0 bases and J lost 5; bases outside the gene matches: 10. The CDR3 contains 16 residues. The CDR3 DNA is TGCGCCAGCAGCTTGGCTAGCGGTCCCATGGGGGAGACCCAGTACTTC. This gives the protein CASSLASGPMGETQYF.

The chain recombines TRBV23-1 with TRBJ2-7; the match to TRBD2 covers 7 bases. TRBV23-1 has ORF status, its function being uncertain. V lost 4 bases, J lost 5 bases, and 14 bases stayed unmatched. This CDR3 is 16 amino acids long. The CDR3 DNA follows: TGCGCCAGCAGTCCCCCCCTATTGCGGGAGCAGAACGAGCAGTACTTC. This gives the protein CASSPPLLREQNEQYF.

This sequence joins TRBV19 and TRBJ1-2, with D perhaps matching TRBD1 (6 bases). This CDR3 spans 15 amino acids. The ends were cut back, 3 bases at V and 0 bases at J, with 11 bases in the middle. Germline lookup yields CDR1 LNHDA and CDR2 SQIVND (reference sequence). The CDR3 bases are TGTGCCAGTAGTATGGGGGGGACAACTAACTATGGCTACACCTTC. Its translation: CASSMGGTTNYGYTF.